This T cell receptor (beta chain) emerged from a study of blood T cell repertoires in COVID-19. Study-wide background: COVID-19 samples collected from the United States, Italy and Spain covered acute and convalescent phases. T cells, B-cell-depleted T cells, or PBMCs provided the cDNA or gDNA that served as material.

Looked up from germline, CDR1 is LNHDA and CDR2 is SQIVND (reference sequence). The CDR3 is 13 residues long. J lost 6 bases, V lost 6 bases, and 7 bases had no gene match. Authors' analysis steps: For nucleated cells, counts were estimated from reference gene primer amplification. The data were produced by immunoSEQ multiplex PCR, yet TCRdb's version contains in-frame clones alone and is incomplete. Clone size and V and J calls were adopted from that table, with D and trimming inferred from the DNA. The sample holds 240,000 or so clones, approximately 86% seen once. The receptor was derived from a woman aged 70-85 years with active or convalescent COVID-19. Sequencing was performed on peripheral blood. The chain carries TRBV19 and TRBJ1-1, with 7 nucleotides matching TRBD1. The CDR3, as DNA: TGTGCCAGTAGCACCCAGGGGGGCGCTGAAGCTTTCTTT. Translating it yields CASSTQGGAEAFF.